This record concerns one TCR beta chain sequence. Which antigen it targets is not known. No much larger clone is present one base from it, and per-base qualities are unavailable. This sample was taken from a study of human T cells and chemical hapten exposure (dated by TCRdb to about 2021). At the level of the whole study: Libraries were pooled for sequencing, and variation in per-sample TCR yields was attributed mainly to small differences in library volumes within the pool. Peripheral blood TCR repertoire changes were tracked in vivo in alopecia patients during primary and secondary sensitization to the hapten diphenylcyclopropenone (DPC). Both TCR alpha and TCR beta chains were sequenced from each blood RNA sample.

From a lookup of the germline V gene, CDR1 and CDR2 are SGHRS and YFSETQ. The CDR3 starts with the cysteine, ends with the phenylalanine, and has 14 residues. Of the read, only the CDR3 DNA is kept; its 42 bases are in frame from base 1. V loses 4 bases at its end and J loses 5 bases; junction bases beyond the gene matches: 5. During library preparation, unique molecular identifiers were attached to individual cDNA molecules so that TCRs could be counted in a quantitative, reproducible way. The study's processing was this. The median number of TCRs per sample was approximately 93,000, ranging from 23,224 to 690,600. V, J and CDR3 annotation of the TCR reads was carried out using the Decombinator software suite. For PS versus PT1 abundance plots, all samples were subsampled to the same number of TCRs (28,000). Expanded TCRs were defined as absent before sensitization and observed at least eight times at the 2-week time point. TCRdb applied fastp at Q25 and MiXCR to the public reads, then kept only in-frame beta chains. Every entry covers one CDR3 protein and lists the most common genes and DNA from its rows. The V and J calls were not made by the authors but by TCRdb's processing. The table for this sample lists roughly 3,000 distinct CDR3 sequences; 49% of them were counted only once. Jointly, the top ten make up 11% of the sample.

Total RNA was isolated from unfractionated whole blood collected in Tempus Blood RNA tubes. What the work shows at the level of the full study, not this receptor alone: After repeated subsampling, changes were observed in the strength of the expansion versus patch-test correlation and in the threshold at which the correlation became significant. The number of TCRs above 1 in 1000 frequency did not change with DPC sensitization; there was no evidence of global repertoire structure alterations.

The specimen was whole blood. This sequence originates from a human donor who had alopecia or was a healthy volunteer (not recorded which). Some clones in this sample may be carry-over from other donors' samples. This table probably holds off-target reads from a library built for another chain. The chain is encoded by TRBV5-1 joined to TRBJ2-3; TRBD1 matches 9 bases in the middle. In nucleotide form, the sequence is TGCGCCAGCAGCACCGGACAGGGGAGAGATACGCAGTATTTT. This gives the protein CASSTGQGRDTQYF.